The clone carrying this T cell receptor (beta chain) is termed medium-sized. Its antigen is undetermined. Purified naive CD4+ T cells were depleted of CD25+ Tregs. Between the trimmed V and J ends, which lost 6 bases and 4 bases, there was a span of 15 bases. The CDR3 sequence is 14 residues long. The TRBV12-4/TRBJ1-2 clonotypes were amplified using barcode primers with ligated adaptors. TCRdb fed the multiplex PCR reads into MiXCR, producing one record per CDR3 protein. The repertoire holds over 1,500 distinct CDR3 sequences, with 4.1% as singletons. General observations from the study: Tumor Tregs overlapped most with tumor, then blood, naive CD4+ cells. In terms of TCR gene usage, tumor memory CD4+ T cells clustered together with blood and lymph node memory CD4+ cells, as well as with lymph node naive CD4+ cells. Under 2.4% of tumor Treg sequences matched blood Tregs or memory cells.

This chain uses TRBV12-3 or TRBV12-4 with TRBJ1-2; a possible D gene is TRBD1 (6 bases). The receptor was derived from a female donor with breast cancer. The sample consisted of naive CD4+ T cells sorted from blood. The sample's subset: naive CD4+ T cells, CD4+CD45RA+CD25-. CDR3 bases: TGTGCCAGCAGAGTTGGACAGTATGGCTATGGCTACACCTTC. As protein: CASRVGQYGYGYTF.